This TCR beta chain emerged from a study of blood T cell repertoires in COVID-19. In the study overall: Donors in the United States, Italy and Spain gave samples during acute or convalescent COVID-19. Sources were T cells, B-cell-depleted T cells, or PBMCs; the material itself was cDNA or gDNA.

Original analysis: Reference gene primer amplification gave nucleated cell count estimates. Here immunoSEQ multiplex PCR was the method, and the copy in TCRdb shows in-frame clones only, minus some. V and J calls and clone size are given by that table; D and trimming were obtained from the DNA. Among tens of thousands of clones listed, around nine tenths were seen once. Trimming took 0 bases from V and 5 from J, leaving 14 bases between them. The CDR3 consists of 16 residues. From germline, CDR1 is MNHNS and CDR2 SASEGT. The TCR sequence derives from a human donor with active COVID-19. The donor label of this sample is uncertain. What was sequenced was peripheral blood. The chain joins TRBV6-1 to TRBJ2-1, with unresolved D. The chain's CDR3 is CASSEAWREDDNEQFF. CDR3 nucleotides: TGTGCCAGCAGTGAAGCTTGGAGAGAGGATGACAATGAGCAGTTCTTC.